This T cell receptor (beta chain) was sequenced in a study of neurological immune-mediated disorders. Each CDR3 protein gets one entry after TCRdb re-called the 5' RACE reads with MiXCR. The table shows 71,000 or so distinct CDR3 sequences, with roughly 13% occurring only once. The time point: longitudinal time-point 1 (baseline). Trimming removed 7 bases from V and 7 bases from J, with 14 bases in between. This CDR3 contains 13 residues. Sequencing was performed on PBMCs. The receptor comes from a female donor with HTLV-1-associated myelopathy (HAM/TSP). The chain combines TRBV12-3 or TRBV12-4 with TRBJ2-1; maybe TRBD2 (5 bases). CDR3 in amino acids: CASKATWRNEQFF. The CDR3 coding sequence is TGTGCCAGCAAGGCGACATGGAGGAATGAGCAGTTCTTC.